The next 20 T cell receptor beta chains were all read from a single sample in a study of T cells in women clearing cervical HPV infection. The assay was immunoSEQ multiplex PCR, and TCRdb's table has in-frame clones only and misses some. Here the sample table reports about 39,000 clones. Sequenced material: blood buffy coat. Receptor source: a woman aged 18-70 years with a cervical HPV16 infection that either progressed to CIN3+ or cleared (not recorded which).

Turning to this clone: The CDR3 end is not reached by the read, which stops 3 residues before it; the germline J gene fills it in. V and J are TRBV20-1 and TRBJ2-2, with 8 bases aligning to TRBD2. The CDR3 sequence is 14 residues long. V lost 3 bases, J lost 3 bases, and 3 bases stayed unmatched. The germline gives CDR1 DFQATT, CDR2 SNEGSKA (reference sequence). The chain's CDR3 is CSASLGGDTGELFF. The DNA read from the CDR3 is TGCAGTGCTAGCCTCGGGGGGGACACCGGGGAG.

Details on this clone: The read ends 3 residues shy of where the CDR3 ends; the end is completed using the germline J gene. The identical CDR3 is also encoded by other nucleotide sequences in the sample. The V gene is TRBV5-6, the J gene TRBJ1-2; unclear D gene. CDR1 is SGHDT, CDR2 YYEEEE, per germline. Trimming removed 0 bases from V and 7 bases from J, with 7 bases in between. This CDR3 is built from 12 residues. CDR3 DNA (partial): TGTGCCAGCAGCTTGGGAGGCTCTGGC. It codes for CASSLGGSG. The whole CDR3 sequence reads CASSLGGSGYTF.

About this clone: The read ends 3 residues early relative to the CDR3; the germline J gene fills the gap. The V and J genes are TRBV19 and TRBJ1-1; D is uncertain. There are 16 residues in the CDR3. Trimming shortened V by 0 bases and J by 4 bases, and 15 bases separated the two germline ends. CDR1 is LNHDA and CDR2 is SQIVND in the germline V gene (reference sequence). The CDR3 sequence is CASSIDQVSLGTEAFF. CDR3 DNA (partial): TGTGCCAGTAGTATAGATCAGGTCTCGCTCGGCACTGAA. The complete variable domain, with remaining parts taken from reference TRBV19 and TRBJ1-1, reads DGGITQSPKYLFRKEGQNVTLSCEQNLNHDAMYWYRQDPGQGLRLIYYSQIVNDFQKGDIAEGYSVSREKKESFPLTVTSAQKNPTAFYLCASSIDQVSLGTEAFFGQGTRLTVV.

Notes on this clone: The read ends 3 residues before the CDR3 terminus; that terminus is restored from the germline J gene. V usage is TRBV14 and J usage is TRBJ1-5; a weak D match, TRBD1 (5 bases). Germline loops: CDR1 SGHDN, CDR2 FVKESK. The CDR3 is made up of 14 amino acids. Trimming shortened V by 4 bases and J by 1 base, and 8 bases separated the two germline ends. CDR3 residues: CASSRGGSNQPQHF. The CDR3 DNA, read in part, is TGTGCCAGCAGCCGTGGGGGGAGCAATCAGCCC.

As for this clone: The missing CDR3 end, 3 residues past where the read stops, is filled in from the germline J gene. The chain links TRBV7-9 to TRBJ1-5; no reliable D call. Germline values: CDR1 SEHNR, CDR2 FQNEAQ (reference sequence). V was clipped by 5 bases and J by 0 bases, with 11 bases between them. The CDR3 is 15 amino acids. CDR3 bases read: TGTGCCAGCAGCCTCCCCGGGGATAGCAATCAGCCC. The encoded protein is CASSLPGDSNQP. The whole CDR3 is CASSLPGDSNQPQHF. The full variable domain, in which reference TRBV7-9 and TRBJ1-5 provide the parts outside the CDR3, is DTGVSQNPRHKITKRGQNVTFRCDPISEHNRLYWYRQTLGQGPEFLTYFQNEAQLEKSRLLSDRFSAERPKGSFSTLEIQRTEQGDSAMYLCASSLPGDSNQPQHFGDGTRLSIL.

A remark on this clone: The read ends 3 residues early relative to the CDR3; the germline J gene fills the gap. V is TRBV2 and J is TRBJ2-7; 9 bases are a match to TRBD1. Per the germline V gene, CDR1 is SNHLY and CDR2 is FYNNEI. CDR3 length: 15 residues. V lost 5 bases, J lost 6 bases, and 11 bases stayed unmatched. CDR3 DNA, as far as it was read: TGTGCCAGCAGTACTGGACAGGGGCCCCAATTCGAG. Its translation: CASSTGQGPQFE. The entire CDR3 is CASSTGQGPQFEQYF.

On this clone: The CDR3 extends 3 residues past the end of the read, so its final part is completed from the germline J gene. This chain connects TRBV20-1 to TRBJ1-5; 10 bases fit TRBD1. With 6 bases clipped from V and 6 bases from J, the junction kept 2 bases outside the gene matches. The CDR3 spans 12 residues. Per germline, CDR1 DFQATT and CDR2 SNEGSKA (reference sequence). This CDR3 is CSAGDRGQPQHF. The part of the CDR3 DNA that was read is TGCAGTGCGGGGGACAGGGGTCAGCCC.

Points on this clone: The read ends 3 residues shy of where the CDR3 ends; the end is completed using the germline J gene. The J gene is TRBJ1-5, the V gene TRBV19, with D possibly being TRBD1 (5 bases). The germline CDR1 and CDR2 sequences are LNHDA and SQIVND (reference sequence). Between the trimmed V and J ends, which lost 0 bases and 6 bases, there was a span of 18 bases. This CDR3 has 17 amino acids. Incomplete CDR3 DNA: TGTGCCAGTAGTATAGATCTCCCAGGGAATATGGGTCAGCCC. This gives the protein CASSIDLPGNMGQP. The complete CDR3 sequence is CASSIDLPGNMGQPQHF.

Comment on this clone: Read data end 3 residues before the CDR3 end; the end is taken from the germline J gene. The chain recombines TRBV4-1 with TRBJ2-3; possibly TRBD1 for D (6 bases). V was trimmed by 3 bases and J by 1 base, leaving 11 bases between them. CDR1 and CDR2 from the germline V gene are MGHRA and YSYEKL. CDR3 length: 15 amino acids. Incomplete CDR3 DNA: TGCGCCAGCAGCCAGGACAGTCCCCGCACAGATACG. Translating it yields CASSQDSPRTDT. The entire CDR3 sequence reads CASSQDSPRTDTQYF.

Of note for this clone: The read ends 3 residues shy of where the CDR3 ends; the end is completed using the germline J gene. The chain combines TRBV7-9 with TRBJ2-1, with D possibly TRBD2 on 6 matching bases. The CDR3 runs 15 residues. From germline, CDR1 is SEHNR and CDR2 FQNEAQ (reference sequence). V was cut by 3 bases and J by 7 bases, with 16 bases left in between. The CDR3 spells CASSFGTSTVNEQFF. The part of the CDR3 DNA that was read is TGTGCCAGCAGCTTCGGGACTTCAACGGTTAATGAG.

To note about this clone: Read coverage stops 3 residues before the CDR3 terminus; the germline J gene supplies the remainder. The chain carries TRBV19 and TRBJ1-6; D is ambiguous. The CDR3 has 16 amino acids. Trimming stripped 3 bases from V and 0 bases from J, with 9 bases between. Looked up from germline, CDR1 is LNHDA and CDR2 is SQIVND (reference sequence). The part of the CDR3 DNA that was read is TGTGCCAGTAGTATCGAGACAAGCTCCTATAATTCACCC. Translation gives CASSIETSSYNSP. The full CDR3 protein is CASSIETSSYNSPLHF.

As for this clone: The read falls 3 residues short of the CDR3 end, and the missing part is taken from the germline J gene. The V and J genes are TRBV6-1 and TRBJ2-5, with D possibly being TRBD2 (5 bases). V was trimmed by 0 bases and J by 3 bases, leaving 11 bases between them. Per the germline V gene, CDR1 is MNHNS and CDR2 is SASEGT. The CDR3 extends over 15 amino acids. Incomplete CDR3 DNA: TGTGCCAGCAGTGAAGCGCCGATGCGGGAAGAGACC. This encodes CASSEAPMREET. The complete CDR3 reads CASSEAPMREETQYF.

Notes on this clone: With the read ending 3 residues before the CDR3 end, the germline J gene is used to fill in that end. V and J are TRBV5-1 and TRBJ1-4; 10 positions match TRBD1. V lost 1 base and J lost 6; bases outside the gene matches: 15. CDR3 size: 19 residues. CDR1 is SGHRS and CDR2 is YFSETQ in the germline V gene. CDR3 DNA (partial): TGCGCCAGCAGCTTGTTAGGACAGGGGGAACCGGGCTATGATGAAAAA. This sequence encodes CASSLLGQGEPGYDEK. The full-length CDR3 reads as CASSLLGQGEPGYDEKLFF.

In the case of this clone: Read data end 3 residues before the CDR3 end; the end is taken from the germline J gene. The rearrangement uses TRBV25-1 and TRBJ1-4, with 10 bases identical to TRBD1. The V and J ends lost 4 bases and 7 bases, in that order; junction bases with no gene match: 6. The germline V gene has CDR1 MGHDK and CDR2 SYGVNS. The CDR3 is made up of 15 amino acids. The CDR3 loop is CASSGVGTGVEKLFF. CDR3 bases read: TGTGCCAGCAGTGGGGTTGGGACAGGGGTTGAAAAA.

As for this clone: With the read ending 3 residues before the CDR3 end, the germline J gene is used to fill in that end. The J gene is TRBJ2-7, the V gene TRBV19, with 7 bases identical to TRBD2. The CDR3 is made up of 15 amino acids. V lost 1 base and J lost 3; bases outside the gene matches: 6. Germline V gene data show CDR1 as LNHDA and CDR2 as SQIVND (reference sequence). The CDR3 DNA, read in part, is TGTGCCAGTAGTATAGCATCTAGCGGAGACTACGAG. Translating it yields CASSIASSGDYE. The CDR3 reads in full as CASSIASSGDYEQYF.

As to this clone: The sequenced fragment ends 3 residues before the CDR3 boundary, so the rest is inferred from the germline J gene. The chain combines TRBV27 with TRBJ1-6; D might be TRBD1 (6 bases). The CDR3 consists of 15 residues. V dropped 11 bases and J dropped 9 bases, with 23 bases sitting between them. Looked up from germline, CDR1 is MNHEY and CDR2 is SMNVEV (reference sequence). Here the CDR3 reads CASQMTGGEGSPLHF. The CDR3 bases that were read are TGTGCCTCCCAAATGACGGGGGGCGAAGGTTCACCC.

A remark on this clone: The CDR3 extends 3 residues past the end of the read, so its final part is completed from the germline J gene. The rearrangement links TRBV7-3 to TRBJ2-3, with TRBD2 as a possible D gene (6 bases). The CDR3 runs to 17 residues. Germline CDR1 and CDR2: SGHTA and FQGTGA. V shed 2 bases and J shed 1 base, with 16 bases lying between them. Incomplete CDR3 DNA: TGTGCCAGCAGCTTATCCCGACTAGAAGCTCGCACAGATACG. This sequence encodes CASSLSRLEARTDT. The complete CDR3 protein is CASSLSRLEARTDTQYF.

In the case of this clone: The CDR3 end is not reached by the read, which stops 3 residues before it; the germline J gene fills it in. V gene TRBV13 combines with J gene TRBJ1-4, with 7 bases aligning to TRBD1. The CDR3 covers 20 residues. CDR1 PRHDT and CDR2 FYEKMQ come from the germline V gene (reference sequence). Trimming at V came to 5 bases and at J to 0 bases, leaving 18 bases not matched to a gene. The CDR3 DNA, read in part, is TGTGCCAGCAGCAGCACGACAGGGACGGGGCTAGGACCAACTAATGAAAAA. Its translation: CASSSTTGTGLGPTNEK. From start to end, the CDR3 is CASSSTTGTGLGPTNEKLFF.

Partial CDR3 DNA: TGTGCCAGCAGCTTCTCAGGCACAGATACG. Translation gives CASSFSGTDT. The complete CDR3 reads CASSFSGTDTQYF. The V gene is TRBV11-3, the J gene TRBJ2-3, with D unresolved. The read is 3 residues too short to cover the CDR3 end, so that end is filled in from the germline J gene. In germline, CDR1 is SGHNT, CDR2 YENEEA. V was clipped by 3 bases and J by 1 base, with 5 bases between them. This CDR3 spans 13 amino acids.

Notes on this clone: The read falls 3 residues short of the CDR3 end, and the missing part is taken from the germline J gene. The J gene is TRBJ2-3, the V gene TRBV30; 11 positions agree with TRBD2. The CDR3 totals 13 residues. Losses at the gene ends were 3 bases for V and 6 bases for J; bases not matched to a gene: 2. Per germline, CDR1 GTSNPN and CDR2 SVGIG (reference sequence). The CDR3 sequence is CAWRVAGGDTQYF. The CDR3 DNA, read in part, is TGTGCCTGGAGGGTAGCGGGGGGGGATACG.